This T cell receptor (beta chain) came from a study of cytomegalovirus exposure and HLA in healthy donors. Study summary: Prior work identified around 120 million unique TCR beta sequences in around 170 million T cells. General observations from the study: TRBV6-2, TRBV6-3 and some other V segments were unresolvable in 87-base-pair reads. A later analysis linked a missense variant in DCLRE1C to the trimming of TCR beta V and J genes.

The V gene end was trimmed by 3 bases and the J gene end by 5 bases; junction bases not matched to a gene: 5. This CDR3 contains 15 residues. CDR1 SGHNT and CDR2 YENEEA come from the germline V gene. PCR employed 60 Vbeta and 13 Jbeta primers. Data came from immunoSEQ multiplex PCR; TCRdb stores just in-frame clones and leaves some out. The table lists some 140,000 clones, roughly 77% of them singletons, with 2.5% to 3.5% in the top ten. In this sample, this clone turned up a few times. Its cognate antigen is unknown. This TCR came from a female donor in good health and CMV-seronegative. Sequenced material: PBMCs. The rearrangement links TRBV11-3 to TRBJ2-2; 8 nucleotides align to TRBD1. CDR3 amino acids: CASSFRGPGTGELFF. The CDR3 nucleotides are TGTGCCAGCAGCTTCAGGGGGCCAGGGACCGGGGAGCTGTTTTTT.